Described below is a single TCR beta chain sequence and its context. No antigen is known for it. The source of the sample is a study of T cells expressing NK-cell markers. Whole-study results and caveats: Clarity on HCMV specificity was lacking for the expanded NKG2C+ T cell clones.

TCRdb re-analyzed the 5' RACE reads; it lists each CDR3 protein once, without DNA. The sample has some 440,000 distinct CDR3 sequences; the top ten hold roughly 1.4%. The specimen was blood T cells: a sorted CD56 or NKG2C T cell subset, CD4+ or CD8+ T cells, or bulk PBMC T cells (not recorded which). The TCR sequence derives from a woman aged 50 to 60 in good health.

The CDR3 reads CASRRLFVPGPYNEQFF. This chain joins TRBV12-3 or TRBV12-4 and TRBJ2-1. The CDR3 has 17 residues.